This TCR beta chain was sequenced for a study of T cells after yellow fever vaccination. In its sample, this clonotype was seen many times. The antigen is undetermined. The CDR3 length is 12 residues. CDR1 and CDR2 (germline): SGHRS, YFSETQ. V shed 6 bases and J shed 9 bases, with 13 bases lying between them. From the 5' RACE reads, TCRdb called clonotypes with MiXCR, one entry per CDR3 protein. The sample carries more than 200,000 distinct CDR3 sequences, 3.6% recorded once. The study's findings and limits: Subsequent booster samples again held most clones from primary vaccination (roughly 96% CD4, over 80% CD8).

The specimen was PBMCs, collected 15 days after the yellow fever booster vaccination. The receptor comes from a man in his late teens or twenties who received the YFV17D yellow fever vaccine. The rearrangement joins TRBV5-1 to TRBJ2-1; D unresolved. CDR3 protein: CASIDISGEQFF. The CDR3 DNA is TGCGCCAGCATCGACATTTCGGGTGAGCAGTTCTTC.